This TCR beta chain is from a study of shared clonotypes between healthy human individuals. As for the study in general: The plates for each donor numbered three CD4 naive, three CD4 memory, two CD8 naive and one CD8 memory.

On this clone: Its antigen is undetermined.

TCRdb keeps only in-frame clones here, not all; method: immunoSEQ multiplex PCR. This sample has a few million clones, with around 94% found just once. V was clipped by 2 bases and J by 10 bases, with 8 bases between them. CDR1 is MNHNY, CDR2 SVGAGI, per germline (reference sequence). This CDR3 has 11 residues. Study-wide findings and caveats: Blood was the sole source, and tissue repertoires probably differ. Larger richness was generally estimated for naive than memory subsets.

This rearrangement joins TRBV6-6 to TRBJ1-2; D gene uncertain. Specimen: naive CD4+ T cells sorted from blood. Indicated subset: CD45RA+ positively selected. The receptor was isolated from a man aged 18 to 29 in good health. CDR3: CASSYRGPYTF. Here the CDR3 DNA reads TGTGCCAGCAGTTACAGAGGACCCTACACCTTC.